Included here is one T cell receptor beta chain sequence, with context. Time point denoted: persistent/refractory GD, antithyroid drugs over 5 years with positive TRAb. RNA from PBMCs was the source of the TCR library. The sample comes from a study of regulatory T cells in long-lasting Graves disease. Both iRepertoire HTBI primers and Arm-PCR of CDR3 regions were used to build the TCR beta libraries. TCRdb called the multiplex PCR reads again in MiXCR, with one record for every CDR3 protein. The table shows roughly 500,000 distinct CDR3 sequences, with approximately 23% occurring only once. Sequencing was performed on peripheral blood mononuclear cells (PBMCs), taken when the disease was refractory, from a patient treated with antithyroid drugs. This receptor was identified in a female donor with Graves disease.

The chain's CDR3 is CASSLRDRDFNSPLHF. Here the CDR3 DNA reads TGTGCCAGCAGCCTTCGGGACAGGGATTTCAATTCACCCCTCCACTTT. This chain uses TRBV7-9 with TRBJ1-6; 9 bases are shared with TRBD1. Germline values: CDR1 SEHNR, CDR2 FQNEAQ (reference sequence). CDR3 length: 16 residues. With V trimmed by 5 bases and J by 7 bases, 9 bases remained unmatched. The full variable domain, in which reference TRBV7-9 and TRBJ1-6 provide the parts outside the CDR3, is DTGVSQNPRHKITKRGQNVTFRCDPISEHNRLYWYRQTLGQGPEFLTYFQNEAQLEKSRLLSDRFSAERPKGSFSTLEIQRTEQGDSAMYLCASSLRDRDFNSPLHFGNGTRLTVT.